Presented here are 10 T cell receptor beta chains from one specimen sequenced in a study of PD-1 blockade in classical Hodgkin lymphoma. Assay: immunoSEQ multiplex PCR; the TCRdb copy retains only in-frame clones and omits some. This table holds tens of thousands of clones, 73% found once. Relapse after autologous stem cell transplantation occurred in every patient, and brentuximab vedotin exposure varied. The sequenced sample was peripheral blood mononuclear cells (PBMCs), obtained before the second cycle of nivolumab. These receptor sequences come from a human donor with classical Hodgkin lymphoma.

The chain's CDR3 is CASSTQGRNEQYF. The CDR3 bases are TGTGCCAGTAGTACACAGGGGAGAAACGAGCAGTACTTC. The V gene is TRBV19, the J gene TRBJ2-7; TRBD1 matches 7 bases. Germline assignment: CDR1 LNHDA and CDR2 SQIVND (reference sequence). The V gene end was trimmed by 4 bases and the J gene end by 5 bases; junction bases not matched to a gene: 5. The CDR3 loop spans 13 amino acids.

This chain connects TRBV9 to TRBJ2-7; tentatively, D is TRBD1 (7 bases). Trimming stripped 7 bases from V and 3 bases from J, with 11 bases between. This CDR3 is built from 12 residues. From germline, CDR1 is SGDLS and CDR2 YYNGEE. The CDR3 loop is CASGGTVYEQYF. CDR3 nucleotide sequence: TGTGCCAGCGGGGGGACAGTCTACGAGCAGTACTTC.

V and J are TRBV6-6 and TRBJ2-7; tentatively, D is TRBD2 (6 bases). There are 15 residues in the CDR3. Germline CDR1 reads MNHNY; CDR2 reads SVGAGI (reference sequence). V was pared by 6 bases and J by 3 bases, with 18 bases between. The CDR3 bases are TGTGCCAGCAGCCTTGGGTACGGGGGTTTCTACGAGCAGTACTTC. Residues: CASSLGYGGFYEQYF.

This clone showed up just a few times. V gene TRBV2 combines with J gene TRBJ2-1; TRBD1 matches at 11 bases. The germline CDR1 and CDR2 sequences are SNHLY and FYNNEI. This CDR3 is 14 amino acids long. V lost 6 bases and J lost 9; bases outside the gene matches: 7. CDR3 bases: TGTGCCAGCAGGTCGGGACAGGGGGGGCGTGAGCAGTTCTTC. Translation gives CASRSGQGGREQFF.

The V and J genes are TRBV7-3 and TRBJ2-1; 8 nucleotides agree with TRBD2. Germline V CDR1 and CDR2: SGHTA, FQGTGA. CDR3 length: 17 amino acids. Trimming took 2 bases from V and 9 from J; bases not matched to a gene: 15. The CDR3 DNA follows: TGTGCCAGCAGCTTATCCTCGACGGTGAGCGGGAGAAGTGAGCAGTTCTTC. The encoded protein is CASSLSSTVSGRSEQFF.

On this clone: The same CDR3 can be traced to other DNA sequences in this sample. The chain recombines TRBV7-9 with TRBJ1-1; D perhaps matches TRBD1 (6 bases). CDR3 length: 15 residues. CDR1 and CDR2 (germline): SEHNR, FQNEAQ (reference sequence). V lost 1 base to trimming and J lost 2 bases, with 11 bases between them. For the CDR3, the DNA is TGTGCCAGCAGCTTAGTTGGGGGGCTCAACACTGAAGCTTTCTTT. It encodes CASSLVGGLNTEAFF.

Written as DNA, the CDR3 is TGTGCCAGTAGTATGAAAATAGCGGGTACCTACGAGCAGTACTTC. Residues: CASSMKIAGTYEQYF. The rearrangement joins TRBV19 to TRBJ2-7; 7 bases fit TRBD2. With 3 bases clipped from V and 2 bases from J, the junction kept 7 bases outside the gene matches. Germline assignment: CDR1 LNHDA and CDR2 SQIVND (reference sequence). This CDR3 has 15 residues.

This clone was detected only once. The J gene is TRBJ1-2, the V gene TRBV19; TRBD1 matches 9 bases. Trimming at V came to 6 bases and at J to 6 bases, leaving 8 bases not matched to a gene. This CDR3 has 14 residues. Germline lookup yields CDR1 LNHDA and CDR2 SQIVND (reference sequence). CDR3 sequence reads: CASRGPGQGDGYTF. The CDR3 DNA follows: TGTGCCAGTAGGGGACCGGGACAGGGAGATGGCTACACCTTC.

J is TRBJ1-2 and V is TRBV19, with 10 bases aligning to TRBD1. The germline V gene has CDR1 LNHDA and CDR2 SQIVND (reference sequence). This CDR3 region has 15 residues. V shed 4 bases and J 0 bases; nucleotides not matched to a gene: 2. The CDR3 reads CASSTGQGTNYGYTF. CDR3 DNA sequence: TGTGCCAGTAGTACGGGACAGGGGACTAACTATGGCTACACCTTC.

The chain joins TRBV19 to TRBJ1-2; no clear D. From germline, CDR1 is LNHDA and CDR2 SQIVND (reference sequence). Trimming shortened V by 3 bases and J by 1 base, and 12 bases separated the two germline ends. The CDR3 spans 15 residues. CDR3 sequence (DNA): TGTGCCAGTAGTATGAGGCCAGAACTTAACTATGGCTACACCTTC. Translated: CASSMRPELNYGYTF.